This entry is about one T cell receptor beta chain. Antigen specificity is unknown. One junction end does not reproduce the germline sequence, and a read error may be involved. This specimen belongs to a study of tumor and adjacent non-tumor tissue in lung cancer. Study-wide results and caveats: Normal lung showed higher cumulative top 100 clone frequency than tumor. Patients with more diverse tumor TCRs had worse survival.

RNA was extracted from bulk tissue without any cell sorting. The normal lung tissue was taken more than 3 cm from the tumor edge. CDR1 DFQATT and CDR2 SNEGSKA come from the germline V gene (reference sequence). The CDR3 totals 16 residues. Three rounds of nested PCR, following a modified ARM-PCR protocol, produced the TCRbeta library. From the multiplex PCR reads, TCRdb called clonotypes with MiXCR, one entry per CDR3 protein. Counted here are roughly 70,000 distinct CDR3 sequences, approximately 71% occurring once; the ten biggest clones make up 25% to 30%. Sequenced input: distant non-tumor lung tissue. The TCR originated in a woman aged 45-65 years with non-small cell lung cancer. J is TRBJ2-1 and V is TRBV20-1; D assignment may be TRBD1 or TRBD2 (5 bases each). The CDR3 reads CSARVFLGVRDDEQLF. The CDR3 DNA sequence: TGCAGTGCTAGAGTTTTCCTGGGGGTTAGAGACGATGAGCAGCTCTTC.